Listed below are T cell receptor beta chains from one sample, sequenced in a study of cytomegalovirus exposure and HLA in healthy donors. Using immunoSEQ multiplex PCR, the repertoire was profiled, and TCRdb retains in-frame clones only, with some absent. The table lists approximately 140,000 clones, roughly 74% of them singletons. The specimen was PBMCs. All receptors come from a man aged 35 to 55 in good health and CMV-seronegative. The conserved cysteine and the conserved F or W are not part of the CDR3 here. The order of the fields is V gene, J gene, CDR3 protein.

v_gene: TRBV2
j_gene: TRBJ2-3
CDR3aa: ASSGAGATDTQY

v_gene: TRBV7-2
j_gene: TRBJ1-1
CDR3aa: ASSLDSTYSEAF

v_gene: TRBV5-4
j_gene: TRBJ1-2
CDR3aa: ASSPTWGALGSYGYT

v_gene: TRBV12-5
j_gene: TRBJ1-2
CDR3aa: ASGLVPLRQRGSYGYT

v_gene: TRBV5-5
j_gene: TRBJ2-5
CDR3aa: ASSPPSGGAAKTQY

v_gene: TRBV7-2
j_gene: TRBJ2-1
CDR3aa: ASSLEVGLAGSEQF

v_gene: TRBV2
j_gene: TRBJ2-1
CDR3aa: ASSEAHEVSSYNEQF

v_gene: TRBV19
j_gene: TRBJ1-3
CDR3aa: ASNRETGNTIY

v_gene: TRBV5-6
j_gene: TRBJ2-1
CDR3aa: ASSLGAYRSSYNEQF

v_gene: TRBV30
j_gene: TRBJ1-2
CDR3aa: AWSTTGCGYT

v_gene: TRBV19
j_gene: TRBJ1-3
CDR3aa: ASSRGTGGRGGNTIY

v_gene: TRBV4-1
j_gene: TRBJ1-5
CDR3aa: ASSTNRDRGQPQH

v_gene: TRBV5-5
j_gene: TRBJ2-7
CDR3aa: ASSLETYEQY

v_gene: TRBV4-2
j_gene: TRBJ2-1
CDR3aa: ASSPSGEYNEQF

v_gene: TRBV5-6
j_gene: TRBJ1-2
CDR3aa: ASSPDRDRGYT

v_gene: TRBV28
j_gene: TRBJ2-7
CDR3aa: ASRSVPGQTYEQY

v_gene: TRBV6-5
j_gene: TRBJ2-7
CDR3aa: ASSYSTGGVSYEQY

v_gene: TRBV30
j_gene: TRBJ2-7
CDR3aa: AWSVQAGVDEQY

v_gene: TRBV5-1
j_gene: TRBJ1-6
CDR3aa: ASSGGSTYNSPLH

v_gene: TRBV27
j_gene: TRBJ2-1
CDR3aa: ASSFSGLQAGGNEQF

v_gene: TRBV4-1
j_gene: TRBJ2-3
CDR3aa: ASSQAPVPPTDTQY

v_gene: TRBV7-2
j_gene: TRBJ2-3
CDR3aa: ASSLAVQIVIDTQY

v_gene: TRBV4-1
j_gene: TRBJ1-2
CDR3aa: ASSETPGTGYGYGYT

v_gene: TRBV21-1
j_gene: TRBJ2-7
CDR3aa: ASLGRTCGSYEQY

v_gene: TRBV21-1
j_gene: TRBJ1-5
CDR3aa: ASSEKAKGEQPQH

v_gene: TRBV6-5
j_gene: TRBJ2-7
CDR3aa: ASSYAETGGNEQY

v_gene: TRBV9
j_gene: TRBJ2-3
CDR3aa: ASSVQLAGGTDTQY

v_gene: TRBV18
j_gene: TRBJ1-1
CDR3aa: ASSPDRVNTEAF

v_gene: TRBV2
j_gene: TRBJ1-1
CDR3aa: ASIRQDTEAF

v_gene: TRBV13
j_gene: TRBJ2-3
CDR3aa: ASSLKQGLDTQY

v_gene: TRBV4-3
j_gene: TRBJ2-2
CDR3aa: ASSPRVGDTGELF

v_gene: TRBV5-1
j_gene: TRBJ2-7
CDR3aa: ASSLERAYEQY

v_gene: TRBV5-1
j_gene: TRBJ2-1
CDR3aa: ASSSHDGTPHEQF

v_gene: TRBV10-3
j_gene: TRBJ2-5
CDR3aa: AISGPQGDQYQETQY

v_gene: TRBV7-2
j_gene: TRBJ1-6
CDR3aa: ASSPGGTGVSPLH

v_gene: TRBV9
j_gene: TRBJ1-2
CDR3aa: ASSSGGRSTNYGYT

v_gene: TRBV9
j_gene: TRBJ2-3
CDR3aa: ASSVEGSGGTLRDTQY

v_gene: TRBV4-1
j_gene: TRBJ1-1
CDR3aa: ASSWGVLRTEAF

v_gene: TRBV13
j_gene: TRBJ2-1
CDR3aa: ASSSLYNEQF

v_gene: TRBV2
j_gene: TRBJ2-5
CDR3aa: ASSEGTGFVFSMSQY